One sample yielded the 15 T cell receptor beta chains listed below, sequenced in a study of blood T cell repertoires in COVID-19. TCRdb keeps only in-frame clones here, not all; method: immunoSEQ multiplex PCR. The sample includes some 150,000 clones, about 83% of them seen just once. Sequencing was done on a sample of PBMCs or T cells enriched from blood (not recorded which). The receptor set was obtained from a woman in her fifties or sixties in a cohort exposed to, infected with or recovered from COVID-19 (not recorded which).

The chain couples TRBV4-1 to TRBJ1-2; D is undetermined. CDR1 is MGHRA and CDR2 is YSYEKL in the germline V gene. V lost 4 bases and J 5 bases, leaving 8 bases between the germline ends. CDR3 size: 12 residues. CDR3 sequence reads: CASSPVGYGYTF. CDR3 in DNA: TGCGCCAGCAGCCCGGTCGGGTATGGCTACACCTTC.

V is TRBV20-1 and J is TRBJ2-3; TRBD2 agrees at 7 bases. Germline V gene data show CDR1 as DFQATT and CDR2 as SNEGSKA (reference sequence). CDR3 length: 15 amino acids. V lost 3 bases, J lost 3 bases, and 9 bases stayed unmatched. CDR3 amino acids: CSASTAGEVTDTQYF. CDR3 DNA: TGCAGTGCTAGTACGGCGGGAGAGGTTACAGATACGCAGTATTTT.

The V and J genes are TRBV7-2 and TRBJ2-3; 9 bases are a match to TRBD2. V shed 1 base, J shed 1 base, and the junction held 3 bases outside the gene matches. The CDR3 sequence is 16 residues long. The germline V gene encodes CDR1 SGHTA and CDR2 FQGNSA. In nucleotides, the CDR3 is TGTGCCAGCAGCTTAGAGCGGGGGGTTCGCACAGATACGCAGTATTTT. Its protein is CASSLERGVRTDTQYF.

V and J are TRBV5-6 and TRBJ2-5; 13 nucleotides line up with TRBD2. The length of the CDR3 is 16 residues. Unmatched junction bases numbered 2, after V lost 0 bases and J lost 3 bases. The V gene's germline CDR1 is SGHDT and CDR2 YYEEEE. The CDR3 here is CASSLVGTSGKETQYF. Written as DNA, the CDR3 is TGTGCCAGCAGCTTGGTCGGGACTAGCGGGAAAGAGACCCAGTACTTC.

The chain recombines TRBV12-3 or TRBV12-4 with TRBJ1-2; the match to TRBD1 covers 10 bases. Trimming cost V 7 bases and J 7 bases; bases outside gene matches: 6. The CDR3 length is 13 residues. CDR3: CASTPGQGFGYTF. The CDR3 DNA reads as TGTGCCAGCACCCCGGGACAGGGGTTTGGCTACACCTTC.

The rearrangement links TRBV9 to TRBJ2-1; a possible D gene is TRBD2 (5 bases). Germline CDR1 and CDR2: SGDLS and YYNGEE. V lost 6 bases to trimming and J lost 9 bases, with 22 bases between them. The CDR3 is 15 amino acids. The CDR3 sequence: CASTEGPTSVSEQFF. The CDR3 DNA follows: TGTGCCAGCACCGAGGGCCCTACCTCGGTGTCTGAGCAGTTCTTC.

The chain joins TRBV11-3 to TRBJ2-1; possibly TRBD1 for D (6 bases). Germline CDR1 and CDR2: SGHNT and YENEEA. The CDR3 runs 15 residues. V was trimmed by 5 bases and J by 8 bases, leaving 19 bases between them. CDR3 sequence reads: CASSIGQPPTDEQFF. CDR3 nucleotides: TGTGCCAGCAGCATCGGACAGCCTCCCACCGATGAGCAGTTCTTC.

V usage is TRBV7-3 and J usage is TRBJ2-3, with 7 nucleotides matching TRBD1. The V segment lost 1 base and the J segment 3 bases; nucleotides outside the gene matches: 4. The CDR3 is 15 residues long. Per the germline V gene, CDR1 is SGHTA and CDR2 is FQGTGA. Here the CDR3 reads CASSLNRGETDTQYF. Here the CDR3 DNA reads TGTGCCAGCAGCTTAAACAGGGGCGAAACAGATACGCAGTATTTT.

This chain links TRBV19 with TRBJ2-7, with 8 bases matching TRBD1. J lost 1 base, V lost 10 bases, and 6 bases had no gene match. In germline, CDR1 is LNHDA, CDR2 SQIVND (reference sequence). The CDR3 runs 13 residues. Written as DNA, the CDR3 is TGTGCCACCGCACAGGGGGTTTCCTACGAGCAGTACTTC. Translation gives CATAQGVSYEQYF.

V gene TRBV5-4 combines with J gene TRBJ2-1; TRBD2 matches 9 bases. The trim removed 4 bases at V and 2 bases at J, leaving 7 bases unmatched. Germline CDR1 reads SGHNT; CDR2 reads YYREEE (reference sequence). The CDR3 has 16 residues. CDR3 sequence reads: CASSPGGGAPYNEQFF. DNA for the CDR3: TGTGCCAGCAGCCCGGGCGGGGGGGCACCCTACAATGAGCAGTTCTTC.

The chain joins TRBV24-1 to TRBJ2-5; TRBD2 agrees at 8 bases. V lost 3 bases to trimming and J lost 4 bases; unmatched junction nucleotides: 6. CDR3 length: 15 amino acids. Germline V gene sequence: CDR1 KGHDR, CDR2 SFDVKD. Here the CDR3 DNA reads TGTGCCACCAGTGATCCCGGGACTAGAGTAGAGACCCAGTACTTC. Protein product: CATSDPGTRVETQYF.

The rearrangement links TRBV10-2 to TRBJ2-5; weak D call: TRBD2 (5 bases). Per the germline V gene, CDR1 is WSHSY and CDR2 is SAAADI. V shed 8 bases and J shed 1 base, with 17 bases lying between them. This CDR3 comprises 15 residues. CDR3 region: CASGWTAPPQETQYF. CDR3 DNA: TGCGCCAGCGGCTGGACTGCTCCACCCCAAGAGACCCAGTACTTC.

V and J are TRBV19 and TRBJ2-7; TRBD2 might be the D (6 bases). The V end was cut by 7 bases, the J end by 5 bases, with 18 bases between. The CDR3 loop spans 14 amino acids. Germline lookup yields CDR1 LNHDA and CDR2 SQIVND (reference sequence). CDR3 in amino acids: CASTGDVLFNEQYF. The CDR3 DNA sequence: TGTGCCAGTACGGGGGACGTACTGTTCAACGAGCAGTACTTC.

The V gene is TRBV20-1, the J gene TRBJ2-2; D unclear. V was shortened by 3 bases and J by 0 bases, with 8 bases between the two germline ends. Germline V CDR1 and CDR2: DFQATT, SNEGSKA (reference sequence). The CDR3 spans 14 residues. The CDR3 sequence: CSASRGTNTGELFF. For the CDR3, the DNA is TGCAGTGCTAGTCGAGGAACGAACACCGGGGAGCTGTTTTTT.

The chain couples TRBV4-3 to TRBJ2-1; the match to TRBD2 covers 11 bases. Germline V gene lookup returns CDR1 LGHNA and CDR2 YSLEER. The CDR3 extends over 18 amino acids. V was pared by 3 bases and J by 5 bases, with 12 bases of the junction left unmatched. The CDR3 DNA is TGCGCCAGCAGCCAGTCCTTAGCGGGGGGGCCTCGGGACAATGAGCAGTTCTTC. Its translation: CASSQSLAGGPRDNEQFF.